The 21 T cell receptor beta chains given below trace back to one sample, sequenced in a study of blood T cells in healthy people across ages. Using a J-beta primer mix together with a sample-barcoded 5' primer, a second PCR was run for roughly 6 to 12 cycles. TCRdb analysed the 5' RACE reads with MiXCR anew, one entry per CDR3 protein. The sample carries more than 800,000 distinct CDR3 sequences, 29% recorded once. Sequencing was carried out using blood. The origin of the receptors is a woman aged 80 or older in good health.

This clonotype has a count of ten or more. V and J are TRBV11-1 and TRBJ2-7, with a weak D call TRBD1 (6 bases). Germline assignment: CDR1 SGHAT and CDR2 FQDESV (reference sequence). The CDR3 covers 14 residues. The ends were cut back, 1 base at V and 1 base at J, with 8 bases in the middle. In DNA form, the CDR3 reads TGTGCCAGCAGCTTAGAGGGGGATTCCTACGAGCAGTACTTC. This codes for CASSLEGDSYEQYF.

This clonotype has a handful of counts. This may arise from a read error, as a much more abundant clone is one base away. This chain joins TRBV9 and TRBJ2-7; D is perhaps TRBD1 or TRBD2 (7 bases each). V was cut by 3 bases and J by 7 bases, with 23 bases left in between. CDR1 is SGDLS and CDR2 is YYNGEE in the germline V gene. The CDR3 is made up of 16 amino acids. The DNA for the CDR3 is TGTGCCAGCAGCGCTCAGGGGGGGAGGGTCTACAATGAGCAGTACTTC. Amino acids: CASSAQGGRVYNEQYF.

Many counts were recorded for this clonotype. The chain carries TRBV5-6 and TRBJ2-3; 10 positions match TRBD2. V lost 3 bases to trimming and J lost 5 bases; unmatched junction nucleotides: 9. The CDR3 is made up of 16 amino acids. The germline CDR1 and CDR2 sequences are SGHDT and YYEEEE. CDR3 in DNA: TGTGCCAGCAGCTCCAATCTAGCGGGGGCGGGAGATACGCAGTATTTT. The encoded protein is CASSSNLAGAGDTQYF.

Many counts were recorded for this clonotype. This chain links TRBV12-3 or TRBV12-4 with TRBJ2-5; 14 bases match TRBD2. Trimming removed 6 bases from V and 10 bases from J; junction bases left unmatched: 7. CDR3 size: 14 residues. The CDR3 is CASRRTSGGLIQYF. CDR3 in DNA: TGTGCCAGCAGGAGGACTAGCGGGGGGCTTATCCAGTACTTC.

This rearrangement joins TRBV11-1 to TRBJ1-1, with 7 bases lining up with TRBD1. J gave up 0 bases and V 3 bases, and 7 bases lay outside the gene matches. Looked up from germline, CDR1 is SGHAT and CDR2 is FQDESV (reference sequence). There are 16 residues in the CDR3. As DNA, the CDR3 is TGTGCCAGCAGCTTCCAGGGGGTTCCTTTGAACACTGAAGCTTTCTTT. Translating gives CASSFQGVPLNTEAFF.

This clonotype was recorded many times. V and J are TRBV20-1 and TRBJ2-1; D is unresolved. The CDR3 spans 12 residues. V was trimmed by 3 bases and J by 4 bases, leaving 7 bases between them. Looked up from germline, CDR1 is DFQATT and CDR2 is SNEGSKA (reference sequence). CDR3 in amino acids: CSARGTYNEQFF. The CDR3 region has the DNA TGCAGTGCTAGGGGCACATACAATGAGCAGTTCTTC.

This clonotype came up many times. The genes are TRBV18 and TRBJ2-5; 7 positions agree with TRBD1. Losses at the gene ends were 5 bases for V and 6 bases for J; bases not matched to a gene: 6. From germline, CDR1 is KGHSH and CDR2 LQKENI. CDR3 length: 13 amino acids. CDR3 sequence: CASSMDRTQTQYF. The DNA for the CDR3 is TGTGCCAGCTCAATGGACAGGACGCAGACCCAGTACTTC.

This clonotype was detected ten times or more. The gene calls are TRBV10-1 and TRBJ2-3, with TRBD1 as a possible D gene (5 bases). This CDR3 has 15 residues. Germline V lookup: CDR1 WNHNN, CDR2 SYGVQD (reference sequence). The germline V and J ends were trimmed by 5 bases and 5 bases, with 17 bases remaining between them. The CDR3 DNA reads TGCGCCAGCAGTCCCGACAGCTACCAAAGAGATACGCAGTATTTT. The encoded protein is CASSPDSYQRDTQYF.

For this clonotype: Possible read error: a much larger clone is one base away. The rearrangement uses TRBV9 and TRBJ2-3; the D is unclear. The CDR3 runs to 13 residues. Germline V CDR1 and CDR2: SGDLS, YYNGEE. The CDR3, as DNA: TGTGCCGGCAGCGTAGTCGGTTCAGATACGCAGTATTTT. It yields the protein CAGSVVGSDTQYF.

The CDR3, as DNA: TGTGCCATAAGCAGGGAATCCGTTCAGCCCCAGCATTTT. It is translated as CAISRESVQPQHF. The gene calls are TRBV10-3 and TRBJ1-5; perhaps TRBD1 as D (5 bases). Per germline, CDR1 ENHRY and CDR2 SYGVKD. The CDR3 covers 13 residues. V was trimmed by 9 bases and J by 6 bases, leaving 15 bases between them.

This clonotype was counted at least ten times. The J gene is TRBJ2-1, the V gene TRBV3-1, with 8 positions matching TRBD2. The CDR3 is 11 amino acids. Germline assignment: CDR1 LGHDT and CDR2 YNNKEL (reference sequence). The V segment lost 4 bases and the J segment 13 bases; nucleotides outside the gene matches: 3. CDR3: CASSRRGGQFF. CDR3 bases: TGTGCCAGCAGCCGCCGGGGGGGACAGTTCTTC.

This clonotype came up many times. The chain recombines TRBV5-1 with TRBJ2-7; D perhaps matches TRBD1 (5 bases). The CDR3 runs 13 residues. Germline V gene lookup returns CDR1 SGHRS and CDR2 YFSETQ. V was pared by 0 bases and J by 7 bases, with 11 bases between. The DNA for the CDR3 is TGCGCCAGCAGCTTGGAGGGGATTCGGGAGCAGTACTTC. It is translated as CASSLEGIREQYF.

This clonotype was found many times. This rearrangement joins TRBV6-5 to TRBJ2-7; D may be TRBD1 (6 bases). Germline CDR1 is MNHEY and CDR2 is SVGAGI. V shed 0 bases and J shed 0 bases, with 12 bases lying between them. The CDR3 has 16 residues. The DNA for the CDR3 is TGTGCCAGCAGTTACTCGGCGACAGGCAGCTCCTACGAGCAGTACTTC. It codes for CASSYSATGSSYEQYF.

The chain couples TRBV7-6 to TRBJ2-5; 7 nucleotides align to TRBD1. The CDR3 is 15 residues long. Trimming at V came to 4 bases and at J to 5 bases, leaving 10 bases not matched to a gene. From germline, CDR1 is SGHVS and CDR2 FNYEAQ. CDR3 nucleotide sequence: TGTGCCAGCAGCTCCCAATGGGGACAGTTGGAGACCCAGTACTTC. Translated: CASSSQWGQLETQYF. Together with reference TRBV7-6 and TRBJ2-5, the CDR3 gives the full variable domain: GAGVSQSPRYKVTKRGQDVALRCDPISGHVSLYWYRQALGQGPEFLTYFNYEAQQDKSGLPNDRFSAERPEGSISTLTIQRTEQRDSAMYRCASSSQWGQLETQYFGPGTRLLVL.

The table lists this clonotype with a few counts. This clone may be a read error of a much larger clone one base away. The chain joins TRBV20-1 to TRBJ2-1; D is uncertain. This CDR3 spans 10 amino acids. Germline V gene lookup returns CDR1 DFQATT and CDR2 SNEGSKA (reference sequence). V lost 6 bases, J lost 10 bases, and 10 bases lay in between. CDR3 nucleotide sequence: TGCAGTGCCAGCCACTACGAGCAGTTCTTC. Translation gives CSASHYEQFF.

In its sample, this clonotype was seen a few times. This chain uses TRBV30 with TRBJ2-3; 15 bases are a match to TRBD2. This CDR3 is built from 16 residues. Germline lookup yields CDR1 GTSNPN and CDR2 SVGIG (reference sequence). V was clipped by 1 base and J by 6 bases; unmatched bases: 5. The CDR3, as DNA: TGTGCCTGGAGTGCGGGACTAGCGGGGGGCGGGGATACGCAGTATTTT. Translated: CAWSAGLAGGGDTQYF.

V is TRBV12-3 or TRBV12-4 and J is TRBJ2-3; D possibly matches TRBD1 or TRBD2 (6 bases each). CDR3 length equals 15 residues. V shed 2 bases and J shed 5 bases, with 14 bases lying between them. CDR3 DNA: TGTGCCAGCAGTTTAAGAAGAGGGGGAGGAGATACGCAGTATTTT. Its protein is CASSLRRGGGDTQYF.

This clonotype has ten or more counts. As DNA, the CDR3 is TGCAGTGCTAGAGATCTAGGAAACAACCACTACGAGCAGTACTTC. It yields the protein CSARDLGNNHYEQYF. V usage is TRBV20-1 and J usage is TRBJ2-7; no clear D. This CDR3 has 15 residues. CDR1 and CDR2 (germline): DFQATT, SNEGSKA (reference sequence). Trimming took 0 bases from V and 3 from J, leaving 15 bases between them.

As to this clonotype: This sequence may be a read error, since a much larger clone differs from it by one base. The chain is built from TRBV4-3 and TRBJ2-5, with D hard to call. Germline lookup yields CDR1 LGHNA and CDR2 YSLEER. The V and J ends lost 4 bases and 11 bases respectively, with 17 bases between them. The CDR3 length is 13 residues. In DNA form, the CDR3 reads TGCGCCAGCAGCCTCCGACTGAGCAATGAGCAGTACTTC. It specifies CASSLRLSNEQYF.

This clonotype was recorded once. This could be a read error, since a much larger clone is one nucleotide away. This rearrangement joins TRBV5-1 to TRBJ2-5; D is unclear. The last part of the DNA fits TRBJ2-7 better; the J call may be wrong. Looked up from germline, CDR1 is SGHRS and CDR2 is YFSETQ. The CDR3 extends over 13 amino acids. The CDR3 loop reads CASSLQKSCEQYF. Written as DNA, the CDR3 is TGCGCCAGCAGCTTGCAGAAGTCCTGCGAGCAGTACTTC.

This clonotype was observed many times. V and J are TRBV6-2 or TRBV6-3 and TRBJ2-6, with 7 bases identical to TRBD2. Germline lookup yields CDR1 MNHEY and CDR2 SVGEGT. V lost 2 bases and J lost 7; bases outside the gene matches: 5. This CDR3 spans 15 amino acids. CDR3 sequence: CASSYGGEGANVLTF. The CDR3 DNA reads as TGTGCCAGCAGTTACGGGGGGGAGGGAGCCAACGTCCTGACTTTC.